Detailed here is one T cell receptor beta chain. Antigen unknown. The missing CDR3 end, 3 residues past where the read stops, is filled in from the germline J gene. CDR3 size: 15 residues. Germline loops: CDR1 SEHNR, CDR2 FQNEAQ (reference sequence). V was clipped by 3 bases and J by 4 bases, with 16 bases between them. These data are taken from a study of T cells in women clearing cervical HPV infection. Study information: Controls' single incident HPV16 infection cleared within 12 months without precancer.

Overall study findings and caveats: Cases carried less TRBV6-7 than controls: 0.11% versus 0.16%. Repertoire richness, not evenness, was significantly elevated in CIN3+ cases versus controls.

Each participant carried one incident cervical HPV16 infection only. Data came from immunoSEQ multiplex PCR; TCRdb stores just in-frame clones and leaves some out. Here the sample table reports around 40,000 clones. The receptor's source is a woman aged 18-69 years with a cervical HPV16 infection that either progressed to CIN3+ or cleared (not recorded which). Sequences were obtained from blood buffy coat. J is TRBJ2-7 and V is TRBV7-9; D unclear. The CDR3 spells CASSFASTLEYEQYF. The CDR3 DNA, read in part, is TGTGCCAGCAGCTTTGCGAGCACCTTAGAGTACGAG.